This T cell receptor (beta chain) is drawn from a study of cytomegalovirus exposure and HLA in healthy donors. Use of 60 Vbeta and 13 Jbeta primers characterized the PCR. Measured with immunoSEQ multiplex PCR; TCRdb has only the in-frame clones, and not every one. The sample yields 65,000 to 95,000 clones, over 70% seen once. This clone appeared once. Its antigen is unidentified. There are 16 residues in the CDR3. V was clipped by 4 bases and J by 3 bases; unmatched bases: 6. Germline CDR1 SGHVS, CDR2 FNYEAQ. Overall study results and limits: Prediction of most subjects' HLA-A and HLA-B alleles by TCR beta sequences was reportedly accurate.

The chain has TRBV7-6 and TRBJ1-3; the match to TRBD1 covers 10 bases. Sequencing was done on a sample of PBMCs. This sequence was found in a man in his sixties or seventies in good health and CMV-seronegative. The CDR3 spells CASSSQTGGFGNTIYF. In DNA form, the CDR3 reads TGTGCCAGCAGCTCGCAGACAGGGGGCTTTGGAAACACCATATATTTT.